This T cell receptor beta chain was sequenced during a study of OX40 agonist ivuxolimab in advanced cancers. The study's findings and limits: The study found that CD8+ T cells averaged more expanded clones than CD4+.

Sequencing was performed with immunoSEQ multiplex PCR; in TCRdb, only in-frame clones are kept and a portion is missing. The repertoire holds over 45,000 clones, with around 80% as singletons. The CDR3 runs to 12 residues. CDR1 LNHDA and CDR2 SQIVND come from the germline V gene (reference sequence). Trimming removed 5 bases from V and 2 bases from J, with 6 bases in between. In the case of this clone: The antigen is not known.

The V call is TRBV19, the J call TRBJ1-2; D remains unclear. Specimen: CD4+ or CD8+ T cells sorted from blood, collected in a trial of the OX40 agonist ivuxolimab. The TCR comes from an adult with an advanced solid tumor such as melanoma, head and neck, liver or kidney cancer. Here the CDR3 reads CASSVVNYGYTF. The CDR3 DNA sequence: TGTGCCAGTAGTGTGGTGAACTATGGCTACACCTTC.